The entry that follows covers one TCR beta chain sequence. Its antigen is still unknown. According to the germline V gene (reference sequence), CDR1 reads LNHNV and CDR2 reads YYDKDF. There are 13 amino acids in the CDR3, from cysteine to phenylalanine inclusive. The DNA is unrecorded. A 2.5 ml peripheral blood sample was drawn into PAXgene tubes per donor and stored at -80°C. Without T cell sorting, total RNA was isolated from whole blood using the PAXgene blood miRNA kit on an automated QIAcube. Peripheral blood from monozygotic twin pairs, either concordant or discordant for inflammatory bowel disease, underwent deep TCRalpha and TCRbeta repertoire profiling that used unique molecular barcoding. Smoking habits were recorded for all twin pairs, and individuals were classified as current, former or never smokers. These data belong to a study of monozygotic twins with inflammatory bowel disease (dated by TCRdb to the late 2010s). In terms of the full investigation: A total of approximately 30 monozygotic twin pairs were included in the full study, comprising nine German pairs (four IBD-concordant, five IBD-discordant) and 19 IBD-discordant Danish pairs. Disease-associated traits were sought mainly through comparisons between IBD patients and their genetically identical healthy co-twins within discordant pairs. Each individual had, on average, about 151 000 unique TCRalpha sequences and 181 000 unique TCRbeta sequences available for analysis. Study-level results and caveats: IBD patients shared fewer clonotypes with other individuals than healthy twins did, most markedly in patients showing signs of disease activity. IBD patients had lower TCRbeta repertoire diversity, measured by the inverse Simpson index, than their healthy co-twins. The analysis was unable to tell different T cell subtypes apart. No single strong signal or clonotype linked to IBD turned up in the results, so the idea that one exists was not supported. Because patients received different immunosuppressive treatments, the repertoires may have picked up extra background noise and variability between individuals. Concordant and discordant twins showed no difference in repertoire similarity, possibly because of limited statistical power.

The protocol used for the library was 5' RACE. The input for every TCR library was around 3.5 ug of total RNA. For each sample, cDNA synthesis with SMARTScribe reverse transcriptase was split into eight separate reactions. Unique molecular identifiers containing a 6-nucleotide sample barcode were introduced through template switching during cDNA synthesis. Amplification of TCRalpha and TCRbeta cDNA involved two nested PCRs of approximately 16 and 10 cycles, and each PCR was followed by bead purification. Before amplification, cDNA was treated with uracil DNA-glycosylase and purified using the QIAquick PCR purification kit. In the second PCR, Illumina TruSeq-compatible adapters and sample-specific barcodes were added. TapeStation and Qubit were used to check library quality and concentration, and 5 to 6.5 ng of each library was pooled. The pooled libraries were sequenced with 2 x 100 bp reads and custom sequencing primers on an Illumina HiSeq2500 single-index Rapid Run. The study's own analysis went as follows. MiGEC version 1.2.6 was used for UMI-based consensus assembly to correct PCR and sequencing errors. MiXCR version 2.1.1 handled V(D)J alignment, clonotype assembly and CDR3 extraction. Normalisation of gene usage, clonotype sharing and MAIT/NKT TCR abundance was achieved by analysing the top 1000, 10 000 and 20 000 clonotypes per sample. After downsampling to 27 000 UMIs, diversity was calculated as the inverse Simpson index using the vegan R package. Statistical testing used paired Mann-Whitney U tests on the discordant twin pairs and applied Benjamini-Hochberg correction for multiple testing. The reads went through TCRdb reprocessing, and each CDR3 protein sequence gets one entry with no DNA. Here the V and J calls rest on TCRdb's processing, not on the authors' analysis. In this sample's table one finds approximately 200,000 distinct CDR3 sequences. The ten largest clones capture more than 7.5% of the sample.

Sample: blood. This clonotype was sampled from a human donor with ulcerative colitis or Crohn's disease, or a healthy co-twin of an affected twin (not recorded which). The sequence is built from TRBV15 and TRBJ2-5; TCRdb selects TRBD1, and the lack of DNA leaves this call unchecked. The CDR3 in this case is CATRGPGTETQYF.